This T cell receptor (beta chain) was captured in a study of shared clonotypes between healthy human individuals. CDR1 is SGHVS, CDR2 FQNEAQ, per germline. Trimming shortened V by 2 bases and J by 5 bases, and 9 bases separated the two germline ends. The CDR3 runs 13 residues. TCRdb keeps only in-frame clones here, not all; method: immunoSEQ multiplex PCR. The table shows roughly 2.2 million clones, with under 95% occurring only once. The receptor was isolated from a man between 18 and 29 years old in good health. Some clones in this sample may be carry-over from other donors' samples. Sequencing used naive CD4+ T cells from PBMCs. Subset indicated: CD45RA+ positively selected. The chain links TRBV7-8 to TRBJ1-1; D gene unclear. CDR3 sequence: CASSLLGKTEAFF. The CDR3 bases are TGTGCCAGCAGCTTATTGGGGAAGACTGAAGCTTTCTTT.